This T cell receptor (beta chain) was profiled in a study of vaccination effects on CD4 cells after COVID-19. Across the study: It was a median of 72 days after the second dose that post-vaccine samples were obtained.

Expansion of antigen-specific CD4+ T cells with viral peptide pools was carried out by the ViraFEST assay before sequencing. Once cultured for approximately ten days, the cells underwent separation to obtain CD4+ T cells. All participants had two doses of either the BNT162b2 or mRNA-1273 vaccine. The CDR3 contains 16 residues. The V and J ends lost 1 base and 2 bases respectively, with 14 bases between them. Germline CDR1 reads LNHDA; CDR2 reads SQIVND (reference sequence). This clone is large. Its specificity is unknown. Clones were read by immunoSEQ multiplex PCR, and TCRdb kept only the in-frame ones, dropping some. The sample lists 15,000 or so clones; 70% to 80% were seen once.

V and J are TRBV19 and TRBJ1-1; a weak D match, TRBD1 (5 bases). The receptor was derived from a human donor who received a COVID-19 vaccine. Material: CD4+ T cells from PBMCs cultured with HCoV-NL63 spike peptides, obtained after COVID-19 vaccination. This CDR3 reads CASSIGASGANTEAFF. In DNA form, the CDR3 reads TGTGCCAGTAGTATAGGGGCGAGCGGGGCCAACACTGAAGCTTTCTTT.